This is a list of T cell receptor beta chains from one sample in a study of blood T cell repertoires in COVID-19. Sequenced by immunoSEQ multiplex PCR; TCRdb stores in-frame clones only, minus some. The sample carries roughly 180,000 clones, 86% recorded once. Sequencing used peripheral blood. These receptors originate from a man between 18 and 29 years old with acute or convalescent COVID-19. Both conserved end residues are part of each CDR3. Fields, in order: CDR3 length, D gene, J gene, clone size, V gene, CDR3 protein, CDR3 DNA. A D gene is named only where the DNA matches it firmly. Expanded clones get a size class; other rows say once, few or many, or leave the size out.

15	TRBD2	TRBJ2-3	.	TRBV7-2	CASSLRTSRADTQYF	TGTGCCAGCAGTCTCAGGACTAGCAGGGCAGATACGCAGTATTTT
18	TRBD1	TRBJ1-1	.	TRBV6-2/TRBV6-3	CASSYRLGQGSWDSEAFF	TGTGCCAGCAGTTACCGGCTGGGACAGGGATCCTGGGATTCTGAAGCTTTCTTT
16	.	TRBJ2-1	.	TRBV7-3	CASSHGGSQGYNEQFF	TGTGCCAGCAGCCACGGGGGATCCCAAGGATACAATGAGCAGTTCTTC
13	TRBD1	TRBJ1-6	.	TRBV30	CAGATGGNSPLHF	TGTGCCGGGGCCACAGGGGGTAATTCACCCCTCCACTTT
16	TRBD1	TRBJ1-1	few	TRBV25-1	CASSEWANRGETEAFF	TGTGCCAGCAGTGAATGGGCGAACAGGGGTGAGACTGAAGCTTTCTTT
17	TRBD1	TRBJ1-4	.	TRBV7-2	CASSLARQGATNEKLFF	TGTGCCAGCAGCTTAGCGAGGCAGGGGGCCACTAATGAAAAACTGTTTTTT
16	.	TRBJ1-5	.	TRBV4-1	CASSQDSPKPNQPQHF	TGCGCCAGCAGCCAAGACTCCCCTAAGCCCAATCAGCCCCAGCATTTT
14	TRBD1	TRBJ1-6	.	TRBV9	CASSDRDRGSPLHF	TGTGCCAGCAGCGACCGGGACAGGGGTTCACCCCTCCACTTT
17	TRBD2	TRBJ2-1	.	TRBV11-2	CASSQKGLAGVHNEQFF	TGTGCCAGCAGCCAAAAAGGACTAGCGGGGGTCCACAATGAGCAGTTCTTC
16	.	TRBJ2-7	.	TRBV6-2/TRBV6-3	CASSTPGQNFGYEQYF	TGTGCCAGCAGTACCCCCGGACAGAACTTTGGGTACGAGCAGTACTTC
15	TRBD1	TRBJ2-3	.	TRBV30	CAWSQQGTRTDTQYF	TGTGCCTGGAGCCAACAGGGGACCCGCACAGATACGCAGTATTTT
15	.	TRBJ1-1	.	TRBV7-2	CASSPRTTGNTEAFF	TGTGCCAGCAGCCCCCGTACGACGGGGAACACTGAAGCTTTCTTT
14	TRBD1	TRBJ1-1	.	TRBV7-9	CASSPQGLNTEAFF	TGTGCCAGCAGCCCACAGGGGCTGAACACTGAAGCTTTCTTT
14	TRBD1	TRBJ1-2	.	TRBV9	CASSRQGEYYGYTF	TGTGCCAGCAGCAGACAGGGAGAATACTATGGCTACACCTTC
15	TRBD2	TRBJ2-3	.	TRBV5-1	CASSLAGIGTDTQYF	TGCGCCAGCAGCCTAGCGGGTATAGGGACAGATACGCAGTATTTT
16	TRBD1	TRBJ1-3	.	TRBV11-2	CASSAPDRSSGNTIYF	TGTGCCAGCAGCGCTCCGGACAGGAGCTCTGGAAACACCATATATTTT
15	TRBD1	TRBJ2-7	.	TRBV3-1/TRBV3-2	CASSQLGQGVYEQYF	TGTGCCAGCAGCCAGCTTGGACAGGGGGTCTACGAGCAGTACTTC
17	TRBD2	TRBJ2-3	.	TRBV5-1	CASSLAMAGEAGDTQYF	TGCGCCAGCAGCTTGGCCATGGCGGGGGAGGCCGGAGATACGCAGTATTTT